The sequence of this T cell receptor beta chain was determined in a study of cytomegalovirus exposure and HLA in healthy donors. The CDR3 has 14 residues. The V and J ends lost 2 bases and 2 bases respectively, with 9 bases between them. Per the germline V gene, CDR1 is SGHRS and CDR2 is YFSETQ. PCR primers comprised 60 Vbeta and 13 Jbeta primers. Repertoires were generated with immunoSEQ multiplex PCR, while TCRdb's copy carries only in-frame clones and drops some. The sample lists 150,000 to 200,000 clones; roughly 73% were seen once. The specimen was PBMCs. The receptor was derived from a woman aged 30 to 39 in good health and CMV-seronegative. The chain uses TRBV5-1 and TRBJ2-3; tentative D call: TRBD1 (6 bases). The DNA for the CDR3 is TGCGCCAGCAGCTTTTGGGACATCACAGATACGCAGTATTTT. Translation: CASSFWDITDTQYF.